Listed below are T cell receptor beta chains from one sample, sequenced in a study of shared clonotypes between healthy human individuals. TCRdb's table, derived via immunoSEQ multiplex PCR, lists solely in-frame clones and lacks some. The sample carries some 530,000 clones, almost 80% recorded once. The sequenced sample consisted of PBMCs. The receptors originated from a middle-aged woman in good health. Some clones in this sample may be carry-over from other donors' samples. CDR3s include the opening cysteine and the closing phenylalanine or tryptophan. D genes are given only for firm matches. The size entry is marked missing in some rows and otherwise reads once, few, many or a size class.

CDR3 protein: CASSSRGVNTEAFF
CDR3 DNA: TGTGCCAGCAGTTCTAGGGGGGTGAACACTGAAGCTTTCTTT
J gene: TRBJ1-1
D gene: -
clone size: few
V gene: TRBV28

CDR3 protein: CASSIPGQWNTEAFF
CDR3 DNA: TGTGCCAGCAGTATCCCGGGACAGTGGAACACTGAAGCTTTCTTT
J gene: TRBJ1-1
D gene: TRBD1
clone size: -
V gene: TRBV28

CDR3 protein: CASSSAGHYEQYF
CDR3 DNA: TGTGCCAGCAGTTCCGCAGGGCACTACGAGCAGTACTTC
J gene: TRBJ2-7
D gene: -
clone size: -
V gene: TRBV27

CDR3 protein: CASSDRDRPGELFF
CDR3 DNA: TGTGCCAGCAGCGACCGGGACAGGCCCGGGGAGCTGTTTTTT
J gene: TRBJ2-2
D gene: TRBD1
clone size: -
V gene: TRBV9

CDR3 protein: CASSIGPGRGTEAFF
CDR3 DNA: TGTGCCAGTAGTATTGGGCCCGGGCGTGGGACTGAAGCTTTCTTT
J gene: TRBJ1-1
D gene: -
clone size: few
V gene: TRBV19

CDR3 protein: CSVSGTGLSEQYF
CDR3 DNA: TGCAGCGTTTCCGGGACAGGGTTGTCCGAGCAGTACTTC
J gene: TRBJ2-7
D gene: TRBD1
clone size: -
V gene: TRBV29-1

CDR3 protein: CASRTLAIDTQYF
CDR3 DNA: TGTGCCAGCAGGACTCTAGCAATAGATACGCAGTATTTT
J gene: TRBJ2-3
D gene: -
clone size: -
V gene: TRBV6-5

CDR3 protein: CSVEGLAGGPRFGEQYF
CDR3 DNA: TGCAGCGTTGAGGGACTAGCGGGAGGGCCAAGATTCGGCGAGCAGTACTTC
J gene: TRBJ2-7
D gene: TRBD2
clone size: once
V gene: TRBV29-1

CDR3 protein: CASSDSVRGQGRTDTQYF
CDR3 DNA: TGTGCCAGCAGCGACAGCGTCCGCGGACAGGGGCGAACAGATACGCAGTATTTT
J gene: TRBJ2-3
D gene: TRBD1
clone size: -
V gene: TRBV9

CDR3 protein: CASSSEHRLVTQYF
CDR3 DNA: TGTGCCAGCAGTTCAGAACACCGGTTGGTTACGCAGTATTTT
J gene: TRBJ2-3
D gene: -
clone size: -
V gene: TRBV6-6

CDR3 protein: CASSRGTSGTGEQFF
CDR3 DNA: TGTGCCAGCAGCCGGGGGACTAGCGGGACCGGGGAGCAGTTCTTC
J gene: TRBJ2-1
D gene: TRBD2
clone size: -
V gene: TRBV7-7

CDR3 protein: CASSFGLAGGSEFF
CDR3 DNA: TGTGCCAGCAGCTTCGGACTAGCGGGAGGTTCTGAGTTCTTC
J gene: TRBJ2-1
D gene: TRBD2
clone size: -
V gene: TRBV7-9

CDR3 protein: CASSLGTLATGELFF
CDR3 DNA: TGTGCCAGCAGCTTAGGGACACTCGCCACCGGGGAGCTGTTTTTT
J gene: TRBJ2-2
D gene: -
clone size: -
V gene: TRBV7-9

CDR3 protein: CSAGPQNIQYF
CDR3 DNA: TGCAGTGCAGGTCCCCAAAACATTCAGTACTTC
J gene: TRBJ2-4
D gene: -
clone size: -
V gene: TRBV20-1

CDR3 protein: CASCRKTGLSNQPQHF
CDR3 DNA: TGTGCCAGCTGCCGCAAGACAGGGTTGAGCAATCAGCCCCAGCATTTT
J gene: TRBJ1-5
D gene: TRBD1
clone size: -
V gene: TRBV28

CDR3 protein: CASSPSSGGYEQETQYF
CDR3 DNA: TGTGCCAGCAGCCCATCCTCTGGCGGATACGAACAAGAGACCCAGTACTTC
J gene: TRBJ2-5
D gene: -
clone size: once
V gene: TRBV7-9

CDR3 protein: CASSPSGDQNTEAFF
CDR3 DNA: TGTGCCAGCAGCCCTAGCGGGGACCAGAACACTGAAGCTTTCTTT
J gene: TRBJ1-1
D gene: -
clone size: many
V gene: TRBV9

CDR3 protein: CASSPGRRGEQPQHF
CDR3 DNA: TGTGCCAGTTCTCCGGGACGCAGAGGGGAACAGCCCCAGCATTTT
J gene: TRBJ1-5
D gene: -
clone size: -
V gene: TRBV28

CDR3 protein: CASSFGRLTYEQYF
CDR3 DNA: TGTGCCAGCAGCTTCGGGCGGTTGACCTACGAGCAGTACTTC
J gene: TRBJ2-7
D gene: -
clone size: -
V gene: TRBV11-1

CDR3 protein: CASSRGRRETQYF
CDR3 DNA: TGTGCCAGCAGCAGGGGGCGGCGAGAGACCCAGTACTTC
J gene: TRBJ2-5
D gene: TRBD1
clone size: -
V gene: TRBV19

CDR3 protein: CASSEAPTLNTGELFF
CDR3 DNA: TGTGCCAGCAGTGAAGCACCTACCTTGAACACCGGGGAGCTGTTTTTT
J gene: TRBJ2-2
D gene: -
clone size: -
V gene: TRBV6-1

CDR3 protein: CAISPGWATDTQYF
CDR3 DNA: TGTGCCATCAGTCCCGGGTGGGCCACAGATACGCAGTATTTT
J gene: TRBJ2-3
D gene: -
clone size: -
V gene: TRBV10-3

CDR3 protein: CASSLDAGTNEQFF
CDR3 DNA: TGTGCCAGCAGCTTGGACGCGGGAACAAATGAGCAGTTCTTC
J gene: TRBJ2-1
D gene: -
clone size: -
V gene: TRBV5-4

CDR3 protein: CASSQDLEGLAYNEQFF
CDR3 DNA: TGCGCCAGCAGCCAAGATTTGGAGGGCCTTGCCTACAATGAGCAGTTCTTC
J gene: TRBJ2-1
D gene: -
clone size: -
V gene: TRBV4-3

CDR3 protein: CASSLSGRHHTQYF
CDR3 DNA: TGTGCCAGCAGTTTAAGCGGGAGGCACCATACGCAGTATTTT
J gene: TRBJ2-3
D gene: TRBD2
clone size: -
V gene: TRBV28

CDR3 protein: CASKGTGTDTQYF
CDR3 DNA: TGCGCCAGCAAGGGGACGGGGACAGATACGCAGTATTTT
J gene: TRBJ2-3
D gene: -
clone size: -
V gene: TRBV10-2

CDR3 protein: CASSLGGLAGGEQYF
CDR3 DNA: TGTGCCAGCAGCTTAGGTGGACTAGCGGGAGGCGAGCAGTACTTC
J gene: TRBJ2-7
D gene: TRBD2
clone size: -
V gene: TRBV11-3

CDR3 protein: CASSPLGYEQYF
CDR3 DNA: TGTGCCAGCAGCCCACTAGGCTACGAGCAGTACTTC
J gene: TRBJ2-7
D gene: -
clone size: -
V gene: TRBV7-2

CDR3 protein: CATSRDLAGSREQYF
CDR3 DNA: TGTGCCACCAGCAGAGACTTAGCGGGATCGAGAGAGCAGTACTTC
J gene: TRBJ2-7
D gene: TRBD2
clone size: -
V gene: TRBV15

CDR3 protein: CASSQDLDGRGGYTF
CDR3 DNA: TGTGCCAGCAGCCAAGATCTTGACGGGCGAGGCGGCTACACCTTC
J gene: TRBJ1-2
D gene: -
clone size: -
V gene: TRBV4-2

CDR3 protein: CAGSNRWHPSYNEQFF
CDR3 DNA: TGCGCCGGGTCCAATCGTTGGCACCCTTCCTACAATGAGCAGTTCTTC
J gene: TRBJ2-1
D gene: -
clone size: -
V gene: TRBV10-1

CDR3 protein: CTSSRVGRGLGSNQPQHF
CDR3 DNA: TGCACCAGCAGCCGAGTGGGCAGGGGGCTCGGTAGCAATCAGCCCCAGCATTTT
J gene: TRBJ1-5
D gene: -
clone size: -
V gene: TRBV1

CDR3 protein: CASSYGPAYTGELFF
CDR3 DNA: TGTGCCAGCAGTTACGGGCCGGCCTACACCGGGGAGCTGTTTTTT
J gene: TRBJ2-2
D gene: -
clone size: -
V gene: TRBV6-5

CDR3 protein: CASSPDTPTSGRSYNEQFF
CDR3 DNA: TGTGCCAGCAGCCCTGACACCCCGACTAGCGGCCGTTCCTACAATGAGCAGTTCTTC
J gene: TRBJ2-1
D gene: TRBD2
clone size: -
V gene: TRBV11-2

CDR3 protein: CASSPPLGRNEQFF
CDR3 DNA: TGTGCCAGCTCTCCCCCACTAGGCCGCAATGAGCAGTTCTTC
J gene: TRBJ2-1
D gene: -
clone size: -
V gene: TRBV18

CDR3 protein: CAVPRQGAGETQYF
CDR3 DNA: TGTGCCGTTCCCAGACAGGGGGCTGGTGAGACCCAGTACTTC
J gene: TRBJ2-5
D gene: TRBD1
clone size: few
V gene: TRBV30

CDR3 protein: CASSQDRTANEKLFF
CDR3 DNA: TGCGCCAGCAGCCAAGATAGGACGGCGAATGAAAAACTGTTTTTT
J gene: TRBJ1-4
D gene: -
clone size: -
V gene: TRBV4-3

CDR3 protein: CASRHYSDYQPQHF
CDR3 DNA: TGTGCCAGTAGGCATTACAGTGACTATCAGCCCCAGCATTTT
J gene: TRBJ1-5
D gene: -
clone size: -
V gene: TRBV19

CDR3 protein: CASATSGVPYEQYF
CDR3 DNA: TGTGCCAGTGCGACTAGCGGGGTTCCCTACGAGCAGTACTTC
J gene: TRBJ2-7
D gene: TRBD2
clone size: -
V gene: TRBV19

CDR3 protein: CASSLAGGGTGELFF
CDR3 DNA: TGCGCCAGCAGCCTAGCGGGAGGGGGCACCGGGGAGCTGTTTTTT
J gene: TRBJ2-2
D gene: TRBD2
clone size: -
V gene: TRBV5-1

CDR3 protein: CASSFWDRVTDTQYF
CDR3 DNA: TGTGCCAGCAGCTTCTGGGACAGGGTAACAGATACGCAGTATTTT
J gene: TRBJ2-3
D gene: TRBD1
clone size: few
V gene: TRBV5-6

CDR3 protein: CASSPGRTNTEAFF
CDR3 DNA: TGTGCCAGCAGCCCGGGACGGACGAACACTGAAGCTTTCTTT
J gene: TRBJ1-1
D gene: -
clone size: -
V gene: TRBV11-3

CDR3 protein: CASSTLAGGPLAKNIQYF
CDR3 DNA: TGTGCCAGCAGCACACTAGCGGGAGGGCCTTTAGCCAAAAACATTCAGTACTTC
J gene: TRBJ2-4
D gene: TRBD2
clone size: -
V gene: TRBV28

CDR3 protein: CASSLYGRKDGYTF
CDR3 DNA: TGTGCCAGCAGCTTGTACGGGCGTAAGGATGGCTACACCTTC
J gene: TRBJ1-2
D gene: -
clone size: -
V gene: TRBV5-8

CDR3 protein: CASTQIPLYGYTF
CDR3 DNA: TGTGCCAGCACCCAGATTCCTCTCTATGGCTACACCTTC
J gene: TRBJ1-2
D gene: -
clone size: -
V gene: TRBV28

CDR3 protein: CASSLGTGSPGGQYF
CDR3 DNA: TGCGCCAGCAGCTTGGGGACAGGGTCCCCAGGGGGGCAGTACTTC
J gene: TRBJ2-7
D gene: TRBD1
clone size: -
V gene: TRBV5-1

CDR3 protein: CASSVQWGSDTQYF
CDR3 DNA: TGTGCCAGCAGCGTCCAATGGGGCTCAGATACGCAGTATTTT
J gene: TRBJ2-3
D gene: -
clone size: -
V gene: TRBV9

CDR3 protein: CASSFGGISSYEQYF
CDR3 DNA: TGTGCCAGCAGCTTTGGCGGGATTAGCTCCTACGAGCAGTACTTC
J gene: TRBJ2-7
D gene: -
clone size: -
V gene: TRBV5-6

CDR3 protein: CASSLDRLTSRAGELFF
CDR3 DNA: TGTGCCAGCAGCTTAGACCGGTTAACTAGCAGGGCCGGGGAGCTGTTTTTT
J gene: TRBJ2-2
D gene: -
clone size: -
V gene: TRBV7-8

CDR3 protein: CASSLAAIGYGYTF
CDR3 DNA: TGTGCCAGCAGCTTAGCTGCTATCGGCTATGGCTACACCTTC
J gene: TRBJ1-2
D gene: -
clone size: -
V gene: TRBV7-3

CDR3 protein: CASAGGLGNIQYF
CDR3 DNA: TGTGCCAGCGCTGGGGGGCTTGGAAACATTCAGTACTTC
J gene: TRBJ2-4
D gene: -
clone size: -
V gene: TRBV7-6

CDR3 protein: CASSTPDVSSGNTIYF
CDR3 DNA: TGTGCCAGTAGTACCCCGGACGTGAGCTCTGGAAACACCATATATTTT
J gene: TRBJ1-3
D gene: -
clone size: -
V gene: TRBV19

CDR3 protein: CASSLTEKLFF
CDR3 DNA: TGTGCCAGCAGCTTAACGGAAAAACTGTTTTTT
J gene: TRBJ1-4
D gene: -
clone size: few
V gene: TRBV7-9

CDR3 protein: CASTAGGGAPYEQYF
CDR3 DNA: TGTGCCAGCACTGCCGGTGGAGGGGCACCCTACGAGCAGTACTTC
J gene: TRBJ2-7
D gene: -
clone size: -
V gene: TRBV28

CDR3 protein: CASSRQGVNTEAFF
CDR3 DNA: TGCGCCAGCAGCCGACAGGGCGTGAACACTGAAGCTTTCTTT
J gene: TRBJ1-1
D gene: TRBD1
clone size: few
V gene: TRBV5-1